This section outlines one T cell receptor (beta chain) sequence together with its context. No antigen is known for it. Base qualities are not recorded, but no much larger clone differs from it by a single base. This specimen belongs to a study of cytomegalovirus exposure and HLA in healthy donors (dated by TCRdb to about 2017). About the investigation overall: An earlier analysis of 550 to 700 of the donors reported about 250 Gb of sequence data and around 120 million unique TCR beta sequences from 150 million to 200 million T cells. An early release that covered about 600 HLA-typed donors contained around 300 gigabases of sequencing data and 70 million to 100 million unique TCR sequences. Of the roughly 400 genotyped donors, more than 75% were placed in the genetic ancestry cluster associated with self-reported Caucasian donors. The aim of the study was to test whether cataloging public T cell receptors could identify signatures of past pathogen exposure. Using immunosequencing, the study profiled T cell repertoires from 666 subjects and related those repertoires to cytomegalovirus serostatus. Along with the approximately 600-subject first cohort, a separate validation cohort of over a hundred different subjects was used. To predict cytomegalovirus infection status, the study brought together high-throughput TCR immunosequencing, statistical association of individual TCRs with disease status, and machine learning. To study patterns of TCR occurrence, a later analysis re-analyzed previously published TCR beta repertoires from just over 650 donors and added high-resolution HLA genotyping. In the later analysis, no new phenotypic data were used to find candidate immune exposures; instead, reliance was placed on TCR beta sequences and their occurrence across donors. An earlier analysis of 587 of the donors applied high-throughput TCR beta sequencing to assess whether each TCR beta V gene segment acted as functional or pseudogenic. Donor age, sex, ethnicity and CMV serostatus were compiled together with the repertoire data. In a later genetic analysis, genome-wide SNP genotypes for about 65% of the roughly 700 donors were used, and that subset was treated as a discovery cohort. All discovery cohort repertoires had been generated using a single sequencing platform. Both class I and class II loci were covered by HLA typing, at four-digit resolution. The number of typed donors differed by locus: about 629-630 for A, B, C, DRB1 and DQB1; approximately 520 for DQA1; 606 for DPA1; and roughly 470 for DPB1. Four to six DR-DQ haplotypes were handled as single units for association and clustering, since linkage in the cohort was strong. Among roughly 370 genotyped donors of the cohort, an average of approximately 230,000 unique TCR beta nucleotide sequences were sequenced per donor, about a sixth of them non-productive.

Trimming takes 5 bases from V and 0 bases from J, and the germline ends sit 19 bases apart. CDR3 length: 18 amino acids, cysteine to phenylalanine. The entry retains the CDR3 DNA only, 54 bases that are in frame from base 1. The germline V gene encodes CDR1 SEHNR and CDR2 FQNEAQ (reference sequence). Library preparation used the immunoSEQ multiplex PCR assay. For the multiplex PCR, a mixture combining 60 forward primers for TCR Vbeta segments and 13 reverse primers for TCR Jbeta segments was used. The CDR3 region of rearranged TCR beta genes was amplified from genomic DNA by a multiplex PCR assay. The amplified TCR beta libraries were sequenced on the Illumina HiSeq System as 87-base-pair reads. As for the original processing: Across the roughly 600 repertoires, a later analysis counted roughly 84 million unique TCR beta chains, around 11 million of which were shared by at least two donors. Raw reads were error-corrected and collapsed into unique sequences with a nearest-neighbor algorithm that merged closely related sequences to remove PCR and sequencing errors. CDR3 sequences were aligned to IMGT reference sequences to assign V, D and J gene segments. For a sequence to be retained, at least a six-nucleotide match to both a V gene segment and a J gene segment was required. Rearrangements were called productive when the CDR3 lacked stop codons and stayed in frame with V and J; all others were non-productive. Following IMGT convention, CDR3 was defined as the stretch from the second conserved V-encoded cysteine up to the conserved J-encoded phenylalanine. In an earlier analysis of just under 600 of the donors, sequences lacking an unambiguous match to a single V gene segment were excluded. An earlier analysis of just under 600 of the donors called V segments functional above 56.7% productive rearrangements and segregating when the between-donor standard deviation exceeded 5%. A statistical classification framework was built to diagnose cytomegalovirus status from the catalog of TCR beta chain sequences. In a later analysis, V and J genes were assigned by comparing TCR nucleotide sequences against IMGT/GENE-DB human TR gene sequences. Using the TCRdist pipeline, a later analysis assigned CDR3 sequences along with most-parsimonious VDJ recombination scenarios. In a later analysis, each TCR beta chain was defined by its CDR3 amino acid sequence together with its V-gene family, and reads lacking a unique V-gene family were excluded. To address suspected cross-contamination and a sequencing artifact, a later analysis removed a few hundred highly shared, low-generation-probability nucleotide sequences. A later analysis calculated a clonal expansion index for each public chain from normalized within-repertoire ranks of inferred template counts. In a later analysis, generation probabilities were computed using a VDJ recombination model fitted to out-of-frame rearrangements, and the results were checked against IGoR. In a later analysis, hypergeometric tests were used to score TCR-TCR, TCR-HLA and TCR-CMV co-occurrence, with a repertoire-size bias correction applied to TCR pairs. A later analysis estimated false discovery rates by permuting HLA or CMV assignments 20 times. In a later analysis, co-occurring TCRs were grouped using DBSCAN, and TCRdist sequence similarity was added for clustering within HLA-allele-positive subsets. Co-occurrence clustering excluded repertoires with fewer than 30,000 or more than 120,000 public chains, plus five with anomalous nucleotide sharing. In its TCRdb copy, this immuneACCESS table keeps in-frame sequences only and misses some clones. Where compared with another copy, unresolved V genes explain less than half of these, and the others have no known cause. From that table come the V and J calls and clone size; the DNA was used to work out D and trimming. The sample data list 100,000 to 150,000 clones, and roughly 70% of these were observed just once. More than 3% of the sample is taken by the ten largest.

The cohort comprised 550 to 700 healthy bone marrow donors. All cohort members were sampled while nominally healthy, although unrecorded immune exposures were likely present. The donor was CMV seronegative and was included in the group of approximately 350 seronegative cohort members. A peripheral blood sample was collected from each donor, and TCR beta sequencing was performed on peripheral blood mononuclear cells. The Qiagen DNeasy Blood Extraction Kit was used to extract genomic DNA from the blood cell samples. Study-wide findings and limitations: Assigning TCR associations to individual alleles was difficult when HLA alleles, especially DR and DQ, strongly co-occurred. CMV serostatus was the only immune exposure information available for the cohort. In a later genetic analysis, a missense DCLRE1C variant was associated with V-gene and J-gene trimming of TCR beta chains, and the association was replicated in an independent cohort. In a later analysis, TCR association rates were found to vary across HLA loci, with the most associated TCRs seen for DRB1 alleles and the fewest for HLA-C alleles. In a later analysis, HLA-associated TCR beta chains were found to be more clonally expanded and to have lower generation probabilities than equally common non-associated chains. In vitro tests confirmed that three of the cytomegalovirus-associated TCR beta chains recognize cytomegalovirus antigens. A later genetic analysis reported fewer N-insertions in productive TCRs among donors in an Asian-associated ancestry cluster than the approximately 670-donor mean. In an earlier analysis of some 640 of the donors, most TCR beta V segments were observed in productive rearrangements about 87% or about 30% of the time, broadly matching IMGT annotations. In the study, some 160 TCR beta chains were listed as associated with cytomegalovirus. Linkage disequilibrium might explain the correlated functional status among segregating V segments, but an unknown experimental factor could not be excluded. In this cohort, only TCR beta chains were sequenced, and detectable features were limited by the absence of alpha or paired-chain data. Because counts were too low, 15 or so rarely observed V segments, including chromosome 9 orphons, were excluded from the earlier analysis of about 500 of the donors. The authors suggested that the approach could potentially be extended to other disease states and immunological phenotypes. According to a later analysis, most CMV-associated TCR beta chains appeared to be HLA-restricted, and the HLA associations seemed to be driven largely by CMV exposure. The 87-base-pair reads could not distinguish some IMGT-functional V segments, including TRBV6-2 and TRBV6-3, so those segments were excluded. HLA typing was unavailable for some donors at each locus, so association tests used only the typed subset. A further reported finding was that TCR beta sequences accurately predicted the HLA-A and HLA-B alleles for most subjects in the first cohort. Several of the top co-occurrence clusters appeared to be linked to parvovirus B19, influenza, CMV and Epstein-Barr virus, according to a later analysis. A later analysis associated 15,000 or so TCR beta sequences with specific HLA alleles at a false discovery rate of 0.05. While some public TCRs were present in many individuals, most TCR sequences turned up only very rarely across donors. The classifier was reported to diagnose cytomegalovirus status with high specificity and sensitivity in both the original cohort and the validation cohort. The sequencing pipeline was judged likely to have produced a cluster of highly shared sequence variants as a technical artifact. Presence/absence analyses assumed roughly uniform sequencing depth across donors, an assumption that may not hold.

The rearranged chain carries TRBV7-9 and TRBJ2-2; the D gene is perhaps TRBD2, on 7 matching bases. The receptor was isolated from a man aged 25 to 40 in good health and CMV-seronegative. The sample consisted of PBMCs. The DNA sequence is as follows: TGTGCCAGCAGCCCGACCCGCGGCGGGGGCCCGAACACCGGGGAGCTGTTTTTT. Translation gives CASSPTRGGGPNTGELFF.